The entry below describes one T cell receptor beta chain. These data originate in a study of cytomegalovirus exposure and HLA in healthy donors. This CDR3 has 15 residues. Germline V gene lookup returns CDR1 SGHRS and CDR2 YFSETQ. V was clipped by 4 bases and J by 2 bases; unmatched bases: 1. A multiplex PCR was run with 60 Vbeta primers and 13 Jbeta primers. TCRdb's copy holds only in-frame clones and misses some; the assay was immunoSEQ multiplex PCR. The sample gives under 200,000 clones, about 77% of which show up once; about 1.3% is in the top ten. The clonotype comes from a young man in good health and CMV-seronegative. Source material: PBMCs. V is TRBV5-1 and J is TRBJ2-6; 9 nucleotides match TRBD1. The CDR3 loop is CASSRDRAGANVLTF. CDR3 in DNA: TGCGCCAGCAGCCGGGACAGGGCTGGGGCCAACGTCCTGACTTTC.